Ten or more counts support the clone carrying this TCR beta chain. The CDR3 spans 16 residues. Trimming took 7 bases from V and 3 from J, leaving 21 bases between them. Per germline, CDR1 SGDLS and CDR2 YYNGEE. The sample comes from a study of CD8 T cells in ankylosing spondylitis. The TCR beta libraries were generated through quantitative 5'-RACE incorporating molecular barcodes. TCRdb reprocessed the 5' RACE reads via MiXCR and lists one record per CDR3 protein. The data contain 40,000 or so distinct CDR3 sequences, about 3% of them singletons. The receptor comes from a male donor with ankylosing spondylitis or in good health (not recorded which). The chain is built from TRBV9 and TRBJ2-3; D is perhaps TRBD1 or TRBD2 (6 bases each). The specimen sequenced was blood, either unsorted or a sorted T cell fraction (not recorded which). DNA for the CDR3: TGTGCCAGCGGCAGGGGCGGGGCCTCGAGGACAGATACGCAGTATTTT. Its protein product is CASGRGGASRTDTQYF.